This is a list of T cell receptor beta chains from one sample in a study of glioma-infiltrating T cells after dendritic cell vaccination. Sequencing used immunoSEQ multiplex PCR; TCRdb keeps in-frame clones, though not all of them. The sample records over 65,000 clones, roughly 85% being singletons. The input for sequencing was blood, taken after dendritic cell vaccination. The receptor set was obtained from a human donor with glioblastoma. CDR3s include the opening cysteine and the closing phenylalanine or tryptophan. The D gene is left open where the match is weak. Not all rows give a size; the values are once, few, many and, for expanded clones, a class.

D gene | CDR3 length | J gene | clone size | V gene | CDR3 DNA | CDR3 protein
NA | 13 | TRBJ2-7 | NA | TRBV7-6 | TGTGCCAGCAGCTTATCCCTAGACTACGAGCAGTACTTC | CASSLSLDYEQYF
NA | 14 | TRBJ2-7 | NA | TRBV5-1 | TGCGCCAGCAGCGCCGGGACTGACTCCTACGAGCAGTACTTC | CASSAGTDSYEQYF
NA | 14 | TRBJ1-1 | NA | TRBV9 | TGTGCCAGCAGCGAGCCGGGTTTGAACACTGAAGCTTTCTTT | CASSEPGLNTEAFF
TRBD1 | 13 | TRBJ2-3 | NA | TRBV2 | TGTGCCAGCACCTTGGACAGGACAGATACGCAGTATTTT | CASTLDRTDTQYF
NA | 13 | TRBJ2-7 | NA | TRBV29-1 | TGCAGCGTTGTGTCAGGGGACCCCTACGAGCAGTACTTC | CSVVSGDPYEQYF
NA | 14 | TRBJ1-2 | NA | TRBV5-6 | TGTGCCAGCAGCTTGGAAGTGGAGTACTATGGCTACACCTTC | CASSLEVEYYGYTF
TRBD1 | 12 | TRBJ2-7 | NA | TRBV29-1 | TGCAGCGCCCGCAGGGGGTCCTACGAGCAGTACTTC | CSARRGSYEQYF
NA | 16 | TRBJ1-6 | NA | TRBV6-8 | TGTGCCAGCAGTTACTGGGAGGCCTTAAGTAATTCACCCCTCCACTTT | CASSYWEALSNSPLHF
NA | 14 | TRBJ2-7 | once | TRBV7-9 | TGTGCCAGCAGCTTTGAGGAAGCCTCCTACGAGCAGTACTTC | CASSFEEASYEQYF
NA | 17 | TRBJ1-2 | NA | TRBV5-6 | TGTGCCAGCAGCCCCCCCGGTGGGAGTTCTGGGTTGGCTGGCTACACCTTC | CASSPPGGSSGLAGYTF
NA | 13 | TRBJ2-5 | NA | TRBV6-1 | TGTGCCAGCAGTGAAAACTGGGAGGAGACCCAGTACTTC | CASSENWEETQYF
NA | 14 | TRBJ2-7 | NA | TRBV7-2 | TGTGCCAGCAGCTTAGCGGAGAGCTCCTACGAGCAGTACTTC | CASSLAESSYEQYF
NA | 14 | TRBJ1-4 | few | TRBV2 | TGTGCCAGCAGTGAAGGGGGCTATAATGAAAAACTGTTTTTT | CASSEGGYNEKLFF
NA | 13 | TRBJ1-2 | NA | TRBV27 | TGTGCCAGCAGTCCAGGGATAGACTATGGCTACACCTTC | CASSPGIDYGYTF
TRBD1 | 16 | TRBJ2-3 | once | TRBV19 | TGTGCCAGTAGGAACATGGGACAGACTAGCACAGATACGCAGTATTTT | CASRNMGQTSTDTQYF
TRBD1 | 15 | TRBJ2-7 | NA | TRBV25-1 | TGTGCCAGCAGTGGCGCAAACAGGGGGCGGGGTAGGCGGTACTTC | CASSGANRGRGRRYF
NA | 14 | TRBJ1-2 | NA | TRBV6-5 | TGTGCCAGCAGTTACTCCGCTGCCGGGGTCGGCTACACCTTC | CASSYSAAGVGYTF
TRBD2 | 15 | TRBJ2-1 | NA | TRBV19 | TGTGCCAGTAGTAGAGCGGGGGGCTCCTACAATGAGCAGTTCTTC | CASSRAGGSYNEQFF
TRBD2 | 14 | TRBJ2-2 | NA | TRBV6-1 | TGTGCCAGCGAGCGGGGGATGAACACCGGGGAGCTGTTTTTT | CASERGMNTGELFF
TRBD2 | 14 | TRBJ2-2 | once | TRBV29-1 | TGCAGCGTTGGTGTTAGCGGGAATCCCGGGGAGCTGTTTTTT | CSVGVSGNPGELFF
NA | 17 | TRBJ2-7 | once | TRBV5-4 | TGTGCCAGCAGCTTGGCGGGGGGAGGGACAAAGCGGTACGAGCAGTACTTC | CASSLAGGGTKRYEQYF
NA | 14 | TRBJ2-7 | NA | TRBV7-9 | TGTGCCAGCAGCCGTGGCGGGGATTCCTACGAGCAGTACTTC | CASSRGGDSYEQYF
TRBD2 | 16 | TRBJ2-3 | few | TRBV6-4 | TGTGCCAGCAGTGACTCTCTAGCGGGGGGGACAGATACGCAGTATTTT | CASSDSLAGGTDTQYF
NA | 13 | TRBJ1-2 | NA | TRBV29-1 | TGCAGCGTTGAGCACAGGGACGACTATGGCTACACCTTC | CSVEHRDDYGYTF
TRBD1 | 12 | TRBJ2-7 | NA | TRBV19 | TGTGCCAGTATGGGACAGTTCTACGAGCAGTACTTC | CASMGQFYEQYF
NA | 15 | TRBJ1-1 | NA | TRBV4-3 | TGCGCCAGCAGCCAAGCACAGCCTCTGAACACTGAAGCTTTCTTT | CASSQAQPLNTEAFF
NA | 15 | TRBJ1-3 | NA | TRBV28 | TGTGCCAGCAGTGGACAGTTCCTCTCTGGAAACACCATATATTTT | CASSGQFLSGNTIYF
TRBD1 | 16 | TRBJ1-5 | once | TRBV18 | TGTGCCAGCTCACCACCGGGAACAGGGGGTCGGCAGCCCCAGCATTTT | CASSPPGTGGRQPQHF
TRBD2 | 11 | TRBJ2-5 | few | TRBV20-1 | TGCAGTGCTGGTCAAGCGGGAGAGAAGTACTTC | CSAGQAGEKYF
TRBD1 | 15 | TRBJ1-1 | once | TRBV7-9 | TGTGCCAGCAGCGCTGGGACAGGGGGAAAACTTGAAGCTTTCTTT | CASSAGTGGKLEAFF
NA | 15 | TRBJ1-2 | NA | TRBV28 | TGTGCCAGCAGTTTAGGCGGGGAGGGTGGGTATGGCTACACCTTC | CASSLGGEGGYGYTF
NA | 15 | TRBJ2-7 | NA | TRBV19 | TGTGCCAGTAGTATAGGGTTGGGGCAGGCCTACGAGCAGTACTTC | CASSIGLGQAYEQYF
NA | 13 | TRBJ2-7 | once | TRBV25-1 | TGTGCCAGCAGTGATAAGGGGCGGTACGAGCAGTACTTC | CASSDKGRYEQYF
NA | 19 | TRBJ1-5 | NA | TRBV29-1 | TGCAGCGTTGAACTCGGGCTGGGTGCTAGGGGTTCAACCGATCAGCCCCAGCATTTT | CSVELGLGARGSTDQPQHF
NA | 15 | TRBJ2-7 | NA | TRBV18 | TGTGCCAGCTCACCACTGCAGGGGTTCGGATACGAGCAGTACTTC | CASSPLQGFGYEQYF
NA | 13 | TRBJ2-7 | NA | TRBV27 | TGTGCCAGCAAGGAGGGTCTACTGTACGAGCAGTACTTC | CASKEGLLYEQYF
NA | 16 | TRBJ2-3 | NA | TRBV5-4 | TGTGCCAGCAGCCTCCTCGCGGGTCTCAAAACAGATACGCAGTATTTT | CASSLLAGLKTDTQYF
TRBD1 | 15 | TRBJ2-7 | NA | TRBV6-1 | TGTGCCAGCAAGAAGGGGACAGGGTTGTCCTACGAGCAGTACTTC | CASKKGTGLSYEQYF
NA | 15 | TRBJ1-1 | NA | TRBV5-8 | TGTGCCAGCAGCTTAGGGCAGACTATGAACACTGAAGCTTTCTTT | CASSLGQTMNTEAFF